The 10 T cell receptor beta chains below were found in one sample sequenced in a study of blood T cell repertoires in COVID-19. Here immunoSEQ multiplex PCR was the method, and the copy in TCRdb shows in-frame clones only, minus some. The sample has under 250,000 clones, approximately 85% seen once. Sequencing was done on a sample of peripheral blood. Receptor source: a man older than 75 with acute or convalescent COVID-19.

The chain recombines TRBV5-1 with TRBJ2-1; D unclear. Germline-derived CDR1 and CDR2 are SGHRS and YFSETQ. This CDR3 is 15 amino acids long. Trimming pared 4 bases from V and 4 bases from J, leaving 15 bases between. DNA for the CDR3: TGCGCCAGCAGCCTGAGCACCGAGAGGTACAATGAGCAGTTCTTC. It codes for CASSLSTERYNEQFF. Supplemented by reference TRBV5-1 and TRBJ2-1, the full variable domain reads KAGVTQTPRYLIKTRGQQVTLSCSPISGHRSVSWYQQTPGQGLQFLFEYFSETQRNKGNFPGRFSGRQFSNSRSEMNVSTLELGDSALYLCASSLSTERYNEQFFGPGTRLTVL.

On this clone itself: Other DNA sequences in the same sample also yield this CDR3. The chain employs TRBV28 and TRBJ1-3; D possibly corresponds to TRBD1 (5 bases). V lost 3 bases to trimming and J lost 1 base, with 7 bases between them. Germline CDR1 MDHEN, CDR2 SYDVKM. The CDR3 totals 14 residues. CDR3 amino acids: CASSFRGSGNTIYF. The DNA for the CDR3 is TGTGCCAGCAGTTTTCGGGGGTCTGGAAACACCATATATTTT.

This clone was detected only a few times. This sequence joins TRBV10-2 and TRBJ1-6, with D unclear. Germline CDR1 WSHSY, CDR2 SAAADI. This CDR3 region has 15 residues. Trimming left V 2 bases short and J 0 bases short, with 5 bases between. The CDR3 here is CASSEKSSYNSPLHF. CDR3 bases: TGCGCCAGCAGTGAGAAGAGCTCCTATAATTCACCCCTCCACTTT.

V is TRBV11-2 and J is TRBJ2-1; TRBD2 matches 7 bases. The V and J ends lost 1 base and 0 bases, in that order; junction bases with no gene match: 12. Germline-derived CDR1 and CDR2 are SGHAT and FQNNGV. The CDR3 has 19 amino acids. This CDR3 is CASSLGPSGLSSSYNEQFF. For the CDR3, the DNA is TGTGCCAGCAGCTTAGGCCCTAGCGGCCTTTCGAGCTCCTACAATGAGCAGTTCTTC.

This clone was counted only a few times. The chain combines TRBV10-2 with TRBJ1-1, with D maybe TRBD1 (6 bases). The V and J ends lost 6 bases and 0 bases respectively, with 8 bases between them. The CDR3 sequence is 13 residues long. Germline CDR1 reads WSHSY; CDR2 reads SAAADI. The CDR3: CASRWTVNTEAFF. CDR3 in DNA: TGCGCCAGCAGGTGGACAGTGAACACTGAAGCTTTCTTT.

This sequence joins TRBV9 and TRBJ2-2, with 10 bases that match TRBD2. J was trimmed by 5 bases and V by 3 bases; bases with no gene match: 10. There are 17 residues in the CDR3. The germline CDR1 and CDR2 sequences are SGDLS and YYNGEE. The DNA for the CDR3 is TGTGCCAGCAGCGGGGGGCTAGCGGGAGCAAGAACCGGGGAGCTGTTTTTT. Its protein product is CASSGGLAGARTGELFF.

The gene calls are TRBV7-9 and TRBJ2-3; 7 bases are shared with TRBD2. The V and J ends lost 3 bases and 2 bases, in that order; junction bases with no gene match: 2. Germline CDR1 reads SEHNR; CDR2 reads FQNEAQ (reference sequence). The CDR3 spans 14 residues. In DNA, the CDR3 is TGTGCCAGCAGCTTTGGGACTAACACAGATACGCAGTATTTT. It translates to CASSFGTNTDTQYF.

CDR3: CASTVRNEQFF. In DNA, the CDR3 is TGTGCCAGTACCGTGAGGAATGAGCAGTTCTTC. The rearrangement joins TRBV19 to TRBJ2-1; D gene unclear. The CDR3 spans 11 residues. V was cut by 7 bases and J by 7 bases, with 8 bases left in between. Germline V gives CDR1 LNHDA, CDR2 SQIVND (reference sequence).

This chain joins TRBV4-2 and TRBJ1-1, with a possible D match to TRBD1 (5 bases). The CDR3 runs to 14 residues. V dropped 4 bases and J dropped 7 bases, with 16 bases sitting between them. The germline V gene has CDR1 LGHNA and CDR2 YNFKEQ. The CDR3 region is CASSLGLELNEAFF. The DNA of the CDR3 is TGTGCCAGCAGCCTGGGACTGGAACTTAATGAAGCTTTCTTT.

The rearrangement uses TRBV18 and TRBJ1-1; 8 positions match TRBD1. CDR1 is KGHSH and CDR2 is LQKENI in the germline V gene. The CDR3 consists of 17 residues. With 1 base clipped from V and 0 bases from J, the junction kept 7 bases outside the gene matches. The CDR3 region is CASSPQRQGPLNTEAFF. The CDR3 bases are TGTGCCAGCTCACCACAAAGACAGGGGCCGTTGAACACTGAAGCTTTCTTT.